These 27 T cell receptor beta chains share one sample of origin, sequenced in a study of CD8 T cells in ankylosing spondylitis. Their recognized antigens are unknown. Study-level points and caveats: A motif in TCR beta, a set of seven to nine highly homologous variants, appeared characteristic of ankylosing spondylitis blood.

Using its own MiXCR run on the 5' RACE reads, TCRdb lists one record per CDR3 protein. The sample gives roughly 440,000 distinct CDR3 sequences, about a sixth of which show up once; 0.95% to 1.1% is in the top ten. Input material: blood, either unsorted or a sorted T cell fraction (not recorded which). Source of these receptors: a male donor with ankylosing spondylitis.

J is TRBJ2-5 and V is TRBV7-7, with D maybe TRBD1 (5 bases). Germline values: CDR1 SSHAT, CDR2 FNYEAQ (reference sequence). CDR3 length: 15 residues. Trimming took 0 bases from V and 4 from J, leaving 12 bases between them. The DNA for the CDR3 is TGTGCCAGCAGCTTAGCGCCAGGGTCGGGAGAGACCCAGTACTTC. Translated, it gives CASSLAPGSGETQYF.

The chain is built from TRBV6-1 and TRBJ1-5; 7 nucleotides match TRBD1. Germline trimming cut 6 bases from V and 6 bases from J; bases unmatched to any gene: 17. The germline gives CDR1 MNHNS, CDR2 SASEGT. CDR3 length: 17 amino acids. For the CDR3, the DNA is TGTGCCAGCAGGAAGAACACCGGGACAGCAAACAGTCAGCCCCAGCATTTT. Protein sequence: CASRKNTGTANSQPQHF.

This clonotype was detected a few times. The gene calls are TRBV4-1 and TRBJ1-4; a weak D match, TRBD1 (5 bases). Per germline, CDR1 MGHRA and CDR2 YSYEKL. Trimming shortened V by 6 bases and J by 3 bases, and 11 bases separated the two germline ends. This CDR3 contains 14 residues. CDR3 DNA sequence: TGCGCCAGCAGGCCTGGGGGGTCTAATGAAAAACTGTTTTTT. Its protein is CASRPGGSNEKLFF.

This clonotype was seen ten or more times. CDR3 amino acids: CASSQRSLPSTDTQYF. As DNA, the CDR3 is TGTGCCAGCAGTCAAAGGTCACTACCTAGCACAGATACGCAGTATTTT. This rearrangement joins TRBV6-1 to TRBJ2-3; D unresolved. This CDR3 contains 16 residues. Looked up from germline, CDR1 is MNHNS and CDR2 is SASEGT. The V gene lost 5 bases and the J gene lost 0 bases, with 15 bases spanning the gap.

V gene TRBV4-1 combines with J gene TRBJ2-3; 11 positions agree with TRBD2. V gave up 3 bases and J gave up 5 bases; unmatched junction bases: 4. This CDR3 has 15 residues. Per germline, CDR1 MGHRA and CDR2 YSYEKL. CDR3 in DNA: TGCGCCAGCAGCCACCCCCTAGCGGGAGGAGATACGCAGTATTTT. Its translation is CASSHPLAGGDTQYF.

A few counts support this clonotype. This sequence joins TRBV4-1 and TRBJ2-2; no clear D gene. The CDR3 is 14 residues long. Germline assignment: CDR1 MGHRA and CDR2 YSYEKL. Trimming removed 1 base at V and 4 bases at J, with 7 bases between. The CDR3 reads CASSQGERTGELFF. The CDR3 DNA reads as TGCGCCAGCAGCCAAGGAGAGCGCACCGGGGAGCTGTTTTTT.

The V and J genes are TRBV6-5 and TRBJ2-1, with D possibly matching TRBD2 (5 bases). The V gene lost 7 bases and the J gene lost 5 bases, with 24 bases spanning the gap. The CDR3 sequence is 17 residues long. The V gene's germline CDR1 is MNHEY and CDR2 SVGAGI. DNA for the CDR3: TGTGCCAGCACCTTACTCGGCGGAAGCGGATCAAACAATGAGCAGTTCTTC. Translating it yields CASTLLGGSGSNNEQFF.

This clonotype was recorded many times. The chain is built from TRBV4-1 and TRBJ2-3; TRBD1 matches at 8 bases. The CDR3 spans 14 residues. Germline-derived CDR1 and CDR2 are MGHRA and YSYEKL. The junction had 6 bases not matched to a gene; V was cut back by 8 bases and J by 2 bases. Here the CDR3 DNA reads TGCGCCAGCGTGGGGACAGGCCCCACAGATACGCAGTATTTT. Its translation: CASVGTGPTDTQYF.

The rearrangement joins TRBV6-5 to TRBJ2-2, with 7 bases identical to TRBD1. CDR1 MNHEY and CDR2 SVGAGI come from the germline V gene. The CDR3 loop spans 16 amino acids. The trim removed 0 bases at V and 6 bases at J, leaving 7 bases unmatched. The CDR3 loop reads CASSYSSTGVAGELFF. CDR3 nucleotides: TGTGCCAGCAGTTACTCGAGCACAGGGGTGGCCGGGGAGCTGTTTTTT.

This clonotype was picked up a small number of times. The rearrangement uses TRBV24-1 and TRBJ1-1; D unresolved. V was cut by 5 bases and J by 4 bases, with 4 bases left in between. CDR3 size: 11 residues. Germline CDR1 KGHDR, CDR2 SFDVKD. The DNA of the CDR3 is TGTGCCACCAGTGTCGGCACTGAAGCTTTCTTT. As protein: CATSVGTEAFF.

The V call is TRBV5-1, the J call TRBJ2-7; 9 bases map to TRBD1. After removal of 4 bases from V and 0 bases from J, the junction contained 5 bases not matched to a gene. Germline V gene lookup returns CDR1 SGHRS and CDR2 YFSETQ. The CDR3 sequence is 15 residues long. The CDR3 loop is CASSTDRGSSYEQYF. The CDR3 coding sequence is TGCGCCAGCAGCACGGACAGGGGAAGCTCCTACGAGCAGTACTTC. Full variable domain (rest looked up from reference TRBV5-1 and TRBJ2-7): KAGVTQTPRYLIKTRGQQVTLSCSPISGHRSVSWYQQTPGQGLQFLFEYFSETQRNKGNFPGRFSGRQFSNSRSEMNVSTLELGDSALYLCASSTDRGSSYEQYFGPGTRLTVT.

The genes are TRBV20-1 and TRBJ2-7; either TRBD1 or TRBD2 may fit D (6 bases each). The CDR3 consists of 13 residues. V was trimmed by 6 bases and J by 5 bases, leaving 17 bases between them. From germline, CDR1 is DFQATT and CDR2 SNEGSKA (reference sequence). The CDR3 nucleotides read TGCAGTGCCAGGGGTCAAGCGGGTGACGAGCAGTACTTC. This codes for CSARGQAGDEQYF.

There are a few counts of this clonotype. V and J are TRBV24-1 and TRBJ2-3; 9 bases are a match to TRBD2. Germline CDR1 is KGHDR and CDR2 is SFDVKD. J gave up 2 bases and V 3 bases, and 8 bases lay outside the gene matches. This CDR3 comprises 17 residues. CDR3 DNA: TGTGCCACCAGTGATGCCGGGACTAGCCCGTACACAGATACGCAGTATTTT. Its protein is CATSDAGTSPYTDTQYF.

The sample holds many counts of this clonotype. The chain joins TRBV29-1 to TRBJ2-3, with 12 bases lining up with TRBD2. The CDR3 is 15 residues long. Germline CDR1 and CDR2: SQVTM and ANQGSEA. Trimming at V came to 3 bases and at J to 4 bases, leaving 5 bases not matched to a gene. DNA of the CDR3: TGCAGCGTTGAGCCCGGGACTAGCGGGCCAGATACGCAGTATTTT. Amino acid sequence: CSVEPGTSGPDTQYF.

This clonotype was counted a few times. In nucleotides, the CDR3 is TGTGCCAGTAGAGAAAGGCCGAACACTGAAGCTTTCTTT. Translated, it gives CASRERPNTEAFF. The chain couples TRBV19 to TRBJ1-1, with D unresolved. Germline-derived CDR1 and CDR2 are LNHDA and SQIVND (reference sequence). The length of the CDR3 is 13 residues. V was pared by 6 bases and J by 1 base, with 9 bases between. Using reference TRBV19 and TRBJ1-1 for the parts outside the CDR3, the full variable domain is DGGITQSPKYLFRKEGQNVTLSCEQNLNHDAMYWYRQDPGQGLRLIYYSQIVNDFQKGDIAEGYSVSREKKESFPLTVTSAQKNPTAFYLCASRERPNTEAFFGQGTRLTVV.

Many counts were recorded for this clonotype. The chain carries TRBV20-1 and TRBJ2-5, with no clear D. Germline V gives CDR1 DFQATT, CDR2 SNEGSKA (reference sequence). V gave up 0 bases and J gave up 2 bases, with 10 bases separating them. There are 14 residues in the CDR3. The CDR3 reads CSARDFRKQETQYF. Written as DNA, the CDR3 is TGCAGTGCTAGAGATTTTCGGAAACAAGAGACCCAGTACTTC.

The table lists this clonotype with many counts. This rearrangement joins TRBV27 to TRBJ2-3; tentatively, D is TRBD2 (5 bases). The germline V and J ends were trimmed by 6 bases and 7 bases, with 8 bases remaining between them. The CDR3 covers 11 residues. Looked up from germline, CDR1 is MNHEY and CDR2 is SMNVEV (reference sequence). The CDR3 nucleotides are TGTGCCAGCAGCCCGGGGTATACGCAGTATTTT. Protein product: CASSPGYTQYF.

This clonotype was counted ten times or more. The chain joins TRBV18 to TRBJ2-7; 7 nucleotides align to TRBD1. This CDR3 has 14 residues. The V segment lost 3 bases and the J segment 7 bases; nucleotides outside the gene matches: 9. Germline-derived CDR1 and CDR2 are KGHSH and LQKENI. DNA for the CDR3: TGTGCCAGCTCACCCGGGACAGTATTGGGGGAGCAGTACTTC. Its protein product is CASSPGTVLGEQYF.

This clonotype was picked up a small number of times. The chain uses TRBV11-2 and TRBJ2-5; TRBD1 matches at 10 bases. CDR1 is SGHAT, CDR2 FQNNGV, per germline. J gave up 5 bases and V 4 bases, and 7 bases lay outside the gene matches. There are 15 residues in the CDR3. CDR3 amino acids: CASSWDRGKGETQYF. Here the CDR3 DNA reads TGTGCCAGCAGCTGGGACAGGGGTAAAGGCGAGACCCAGTACTTC.

The chain uses TRBV7-8 and TRBJ2-1, with TRBD1 matching 9 bases. CDR1 and CDR2 (germline): SGHVS, FQNEAQ. J lost 14 bases, V lost 5 bases, and 4 bases had no gene match. The CDR3 is made up of 11 amino acids. The CDR3 is CASSQGQGEFF. Here the CDR3 DNA reads TGTGCCAGCAGCCAGGGACAGGGAGAGTTCTTC.

There are a few counts of this clonotype. The chain employs TRBV7-2 and TRBJ2-5, with D perhaps TRBD1 (5 bases). The CDR3 has 14 amino acids. Trimming left V 3 bases short and J 4 bases short, with 12 bases between. Germline assignment: CDR1 SGHTA and CDR2 FQGNSA. Here the CDR3 DNA reads TGTGCCAGCAGCTTCCAGGGTGGGCGAGAGACCCAGTACTTC. This encodes CASSFQGGRETQYF.

This clonotype occurred many times. This chain connects TRBV24-1 to TRBJ2-1; D possibly uses TRBD1 or TRBD2 (7 bases each). CDR1 KGHDR and CDR2 SFDVKD come from the germline V gene. Trimming removed 4 bases from V and 0 bases from J, with 12 bases in between. CDR3 length equals 16 residues. CDR3 nucleotides: TGTGCCACCAGTGACATCAGGGGGGGCTCCTACAATGAGCAGTTCTTC. Protein: CATSDIRGGSYNEQFF.

The chain uses TRBV20-1 and TRBJ2-1; no firm D call. Trimming removed 6 bases from V and 6 bases from J, with 9 bases in between. The CDR3 sequence is 11 residues long. From germline, CDR1 is DFQATT and CDR2 SNEGSKA (reference sequence). CDR3 in DNA: TGCAGTGCGCCCAAGGCCAATGAGCAGTTCTTC. Translation gives CSAPKANEQFF.

This clonotype was detected only a few times. The CDR3 loop is CASSEGWTSQETQYF. In nucleotides, the CDR3 is TGTGCCAGCAGCGAGGGCTGGACCTCTCAAGAGACCCAGTACTTC. This sequence joins TRBV7-9 and TRBJ2-5; TRBD2 might be the D (5 bases). There are 15 residues in the CDR3. The V end lost 5 bases, the J end lost 2 bases, and 15 bases lay between the germline ends. Germline loops: CDR1 SEHNR, CDR2 FQNEAQ (reference sequence).

The V gene is TRBV10-3, the J gene TRBJ1-2; D possibly corresponds to TRBD1 (5 bases). Looked up from germline, CDR1 is ENHRY and CDR2 is SYGVKD. The V and J ends lost 2 bases and 8 bases respectively, with 15 bases between them. The CDR3 loop spans 14 amino acids. CDR3 bases: TGTGCCATCAGTGAGCGTGGCAGGGCTAAAGGCTACACCTTC. This encodes CAISERGRAKGYTF.

The rearrangement uses TRBV12-3 or TRBV12-4 and TRBJ2-7, with D possibly being TRBD2 (5 bases). The CDR3 is 15 amino acids. The V end was cut by 0 bases, the J end by 2 bases, with 11 bases between. In nucleotides, the CDR3 is TGTGCCAGCAGTTTAGCCCCACTAGGGCCCTACGAGCAGTACTTC. As protein: CASSLAPLGPYEQYF.

V is TRBV7-9 and J is TRBJ1-2; D possibly corresponds to TRBD1 (5 bases). V gave up 5 bases and J gave up 10 bases, with 8 bases separating them. The CDR3 spans 10 residues. CDR1 SEHNR and CDR2 FQNEAQ come from the germline V gene (reference sequence). CDR3 nucleotides: TGTGCCAGCAGCCCCGGACACTACACCTTC. This gives the protein CASSPGHYTF.